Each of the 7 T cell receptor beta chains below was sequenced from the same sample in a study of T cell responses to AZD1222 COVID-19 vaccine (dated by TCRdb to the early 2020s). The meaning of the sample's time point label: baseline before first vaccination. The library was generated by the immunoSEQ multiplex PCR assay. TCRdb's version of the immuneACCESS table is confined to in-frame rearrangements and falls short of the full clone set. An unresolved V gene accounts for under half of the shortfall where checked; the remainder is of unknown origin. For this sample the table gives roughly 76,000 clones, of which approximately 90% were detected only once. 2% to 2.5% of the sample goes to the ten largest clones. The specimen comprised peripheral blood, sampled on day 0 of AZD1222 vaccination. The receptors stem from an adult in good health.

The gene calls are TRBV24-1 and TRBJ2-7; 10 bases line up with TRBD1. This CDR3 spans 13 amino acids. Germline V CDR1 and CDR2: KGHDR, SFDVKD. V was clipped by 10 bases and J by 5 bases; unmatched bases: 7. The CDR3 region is CATQDRGSHEQYF. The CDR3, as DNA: TGTGCCACTCAGGACAGGGGGTCCCACGAGCAGTACTTC.

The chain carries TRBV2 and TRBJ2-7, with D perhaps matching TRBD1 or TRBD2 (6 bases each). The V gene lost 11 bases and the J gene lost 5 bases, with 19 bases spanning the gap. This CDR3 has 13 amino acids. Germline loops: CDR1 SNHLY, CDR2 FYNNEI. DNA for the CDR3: TGTGCCGGATCCGGGGGCCGGGGGAACGAGCAGTACTTC. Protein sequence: CAGSGGRGNEQYF.

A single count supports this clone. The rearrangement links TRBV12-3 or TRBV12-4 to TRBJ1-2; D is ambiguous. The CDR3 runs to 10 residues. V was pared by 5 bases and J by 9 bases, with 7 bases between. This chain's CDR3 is CASSDERYTF. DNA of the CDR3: TGTGCCAGCAGTGACGAGCGCTACACCTTC.

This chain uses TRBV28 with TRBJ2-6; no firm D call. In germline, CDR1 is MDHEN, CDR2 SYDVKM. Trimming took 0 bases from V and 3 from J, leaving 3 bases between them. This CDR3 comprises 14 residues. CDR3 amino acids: CASSLWVGANVLTF. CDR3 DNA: TGTGCCAGCAGTTTATGGGTTGGGGCCAACGTCCTGACTTTC. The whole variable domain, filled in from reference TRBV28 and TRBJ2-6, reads DVKVTQSSRYLVKRTGEKVFLECVQDMDHENMFWYRQDPGLGLRLIYFSYDVKMKEKGDIPEGYSVSREKKERFSLILESASTNQTSMYLCASSLWVGANVLTFGAGSRLTVL.

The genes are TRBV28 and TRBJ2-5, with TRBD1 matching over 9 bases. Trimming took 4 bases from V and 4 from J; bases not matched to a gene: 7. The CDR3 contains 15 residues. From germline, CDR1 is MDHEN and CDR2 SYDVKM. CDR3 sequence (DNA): TGTGCCAGCAGTTCCCGGGACAGGGTCGGAGAGACCCAGTACTTC. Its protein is CASSSRDRVGETQYF.

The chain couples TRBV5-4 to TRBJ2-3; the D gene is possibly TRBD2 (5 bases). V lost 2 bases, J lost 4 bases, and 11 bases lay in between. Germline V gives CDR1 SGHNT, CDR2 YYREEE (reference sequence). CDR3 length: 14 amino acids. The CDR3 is CASSFGSGPDTQYF. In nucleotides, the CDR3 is TGTGCCAGCAGCTTTGGCAGCGGCCCAGATACGCAGTATTTT.

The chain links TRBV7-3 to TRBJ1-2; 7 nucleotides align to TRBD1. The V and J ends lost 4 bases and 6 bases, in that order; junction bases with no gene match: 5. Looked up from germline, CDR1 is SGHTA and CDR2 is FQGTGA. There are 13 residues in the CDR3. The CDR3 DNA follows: TGTGCCAGCAGCTCGCGGACAGGCCATGGCTACACCTTC. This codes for CASSSRTGHGYTF.